The rows below give T cell receptor beta chains drawn from one sample of a study of PD-1 blockade in classical Hodgkin lymphoma. TCRdb's table, derived via immunoSEQ multiplex PCR, lists solely in-frame clones and lacks some. The sample carries tens of thousands of clones, more than 80% recorded once. Sequences were derived from peripheral blood mononuclear cells (PBMCs), sampled before the second cycle of nivolumab. These receptors all stem from a human donor with classical Hodgkin lymphoma. Both conserved end residues are part of each CDR3. D genes are given only for firm matches. Where a row states a size, it is once, few, many or the class of an expanded clone; other rows omit it.

D: TRBD1; size: -; V: TRBV7-9; J: TRBJ1-4; DNA: TGTGCCAGCAGCTTCGACAGGGTTGAAAAACTGTTTTTT; CDR3: CASSFDRVEKLFF
D: TRBD2; size: -; V: TRBV7-2; J: TRBJ2-1; DNA: TGTGCCAGCAGCTTACAGCGGGGGCGCAATGAAGAGCAGTTCTTC; CDR3: CASSLQRGRNEEQFF
D: -; size: -; V: TRBV5-4; J: TRBJ2-3; DNA: TGTGCCAGCAGCTTAAGCACAGATACGCAGTATTTT; CDR3: CASSLSTDTQYF
D: -; size: -; V: TRBV9; J: TRBJ2-7; DNA: TGTGCCAGCAGCCCCCAACGGGTCAGGGGCCACGAGCAGTACTTC; CDR3: CASSPQRVRGHEQYF
D: TRBD2; size: once; V: TRBV15; J: TRBJ2-2; DNA: TGTGCCACCAGCAGAGTTTTGGCGGGGGGGCCTGGCGGGGAGCTGTTTTTT; CDR3: CATSRVLAGGPGGELFF
D: TRBD1; size: once; V: TRBV30; J: TRBJ1-3; DNA: TGTGCCAGAAAACAGGGGGGATCTGGAAACACCATATATTTT; CDR3: CARKQGGSGNTIYF
D: -; size: -; V: TRBV29-1; J: TRBJ1-4; DNA: TGCAGCGTCGACTTGGATGAAAAACTGTTTTTT; CDR3: CSVDLDEKLFF
D: TRBD2; size: -; V: TRBV10-1; J: TRBJ2-3; DNA: TGCGCCAGCACTGAGACTAGCACCCCAGTGGTTGGCACAGATACGCAGTATTTT; CDR3: CASTETSTPVVGTDTQYF
D: TRBD1; size: -; V: TRBV19; J: TRBJ1-5; DNA: TGTGCCAGTACCCTATACCGGGACAGCTCTCAGCCCCAGCATTTT; CDR3: CASTLYRDSSQPQHF
D: -; size: -; V: TRBV6-6; J: TRBJ2-7; DNA: TGTGCCAGCCGAAACAGGGTCTCCTACGAGCAGTACTTC; CDR3: CASRNRVSYEQYF
D: -; size: -; V: TRBV6-4; J: TRBJ1-6; DNA: TGTGCCAGCAGTGACGGCCAAGATAATTCACCCCTCCACTTT; CDR3: CASSDGQDNSPLHF
D: TRBD1; size: -; V: TRBV7-2; J: TRBJ1-5; DNA: TGTGCCAGCAGCTCTCAGGGGGGCGCTCAGCCCCAGCATTTT; CDR3: CASSSQGGAQPQHF
D: TRBD1; size: -; V: TRBV18; J: TRBJ2-3; DNA: TGTGCCAGCTCACCACCGAAGGGACAGGGCTCAGATACGCAGTATTTT; CDR3: CASSPPKGQGSDTQYF